A selection of T cell receptor beta chains follows, all from one sample in a study of technical replicates of blood from a few donors. Here immunoSEQ multiplex PCR was the method, and the copy in TCRdb shows in-frame clones only, minus some. The data hold approximately 97,000 clones, with approximately 96% observed a single time. Sequenced material: T cells isolated from PBMCs. The receptors shown here come from a human donor in good health. Each CDR3 is given with its conserved first and last residue. A D gene is named only where the DNA matches it firmly. Clone size is not always given. Where it is, it says once, few, many or a class for expanded clones.

V	D	size	J	DNA	CDR3
TRBV19	NA	NA	TRBJ2-5	TGTGCCAGTAGTATAGGGGGACTCCTGCAAGAGACCCAGTACTTC	CASSIGGLLQETQYF
TRBV7-2	TRBD1	NA	TRBJ1-5	TGTGCCAGCAGAAGGACAGGATCCAATCAGCCCCAGCATTTT	CASRRTGSNQPQHF
TRBV6-5	NA	NA	TRBJ2-7	TGTGCCAGCTTCAGGGGAATAGGCTACGAGCAGTACTTC	CASFRGIGYEQYF
TRBV7-9	NA	NA	TRBJ2-5	TGTGCCAGCAGCAAGGGACTGCAAGAGACCCAGTACTTC	CASSKGLQETQYF
TRBV29-1	NA	NA	TRBJ2-7	TGCAGCGTTGAAGAGAGGAGGGGTAACGAGCAGTACTTC	CSVEERRGNEQYF
TRBV7-9	NA	NA	TRBJ1-1	TGTGCCAGCAGCTTGGGGCAGGGTGAAGCTTTCTTT	CASSLGQGEAFF
TRBV5-1	TRBD1	NA	TRBJ1-2	TGCGCCAGCAGTTCAGACAGGGGCTATGGCTACACCTTC	CASSSDRGYGYTF
TRBV30	NA	NA	TRBJ1-2	TGTGCCTGGAGAAACGACACCCTTAGCTACACCTTC	CAWRNDTLSYTF
TRBV13	NA	NA	TRBJ1-3	TGTGCCAGCAGCACCAACCTTGACGGGGGAAACACCATATATTTT	CASSTNLDGGNTIYF
TRBV5-1	NA	NA	TRBJ2-7	TGCGCCAGCAGCTTATTTACCGGTTCCTCCTACGAGCAGTACTTC	CASSLFTGSSYEQYF
TRBV19	TRBD2	NA	TRBJ2-1	TGTGCCAGTAGTAGGACTAGCGGGAGGGCCCAAGGGGAGCAGTTCTTC	CASSRTSGRAQGEQFF
TRBV9	NA	NA	TRBJ2-3	TGTGCCAGCAGCTACAGGCTGATGGATACGCAGTATTTT	CASSYRLMDTQYF
TRBV6-5	TRBD1	NA	TRBJ1-1	TGTGCCAGCAGTTACCTCCCGACAGGGGGTACTGAAGCTTTCTTT	CASSYLPTGGTEAFF
TRBV28	TRBD2	few	TRBJ2-1	TGTGCCAGCAGATCCGGGGGGAGGAATGAGCAGTTCTTC	CASRSGGRNEQFF
TRBV19	TRBD1	NA	TRBJ2-1	TGTGCCAGTAGTATCGGACAGGGGAGAAATGAGCAGTTCTTC	CASSIGQGRNEQFF
TRBV4-2	NA	NA	TRBJ2-7	TGTGCCAGCAGCCAAGATATCTTTGACTTCTCCTACGAGCAGTACTTC	CASSQDIFDFSYEQYF
TRBV25-1	TRBD2	once	TRBJ2-1	TGTGCCAGCAGTGAATGGGGAGGGCCAGCCAATGAGCAGTTCTTC	CASSEWGGPANEQFF
TRBV30	NA	NA	TRBJ2-3	TGTGCCTGGTTGGACTACACAGATACGCAGTATTTT	CAWLDYTDTQYF
TRBV19	NA	NA	TRBJ2-5	TGTGCCAGTAGGTGGGGCGAGACCCAGTACTTC	CASRWGETQYF
TRBV7-2	NA	NA	TRBJ2-7	TGTGCCAGCAGCCCTCAGGGGTCCGATGTTTACGAGCAGTACTTC	CASSPQGSDVYEQYF
TRBV9	TRBD1	NA	TRBJ1-2	TGTGCCAGCAGCGTAGCTACAGGGGCGGGATATGGCTACACCTTC	CASSVATGAGYGYTF
TRBV28	NA	NA	TRBJ2-7	TGTGCCAGCATTGGGACAATCTCCTACGAGCAGTACTTC	CASIGTISYEQYF
TRBV4-3	NA	NA	TRBJ1-4	TGCGCCAGCAGCCAAGCTTCGGCGCGGGGCGAAAAACTGTTTTTT	CASSQASARGEKLFF
TRBV13	NA	NA	TRBJ1-2	TGTGCCAGCAGCTTAGATCAGGGTAACTATGGCTACACCTTC	CASSLDQGNYGYTF
TRBV7-9	NA	once	TRBJ1-1	TGTGCCAGCAGCTTACGAAACCCCCAGGGGTCCCCTGAAGCTTTCTTT	CASSLRNPQGSPEAFF
TRBV28	TRBD2	NA	TRBJ2-5	TGTGCCAGCAGTATAGGACTAGCGGAAGAGACCCAGTACTTC	CASSIGLAEETQYF
TRBV9	NA	NA	TRBJ2-1	TGTGCCAGCAATTACTCCCCCAGGGATGAGCAGTTCTTC	CASNYSPRDEQFF
TRBV2	TRBD2	once	TRBJ2-5	TGTGCCAGCAGCGCAACTCTAGCGGGAGGGCCAAAGACCCAGTACTTC	CASSATLAGGPKTQYF
TRBV4-3	TRBD2	NA	TRBJ2-3	TGCGCCAGCAGCCCCTGGGGGGCTAGCGGGAGAACTACAGATACGCAGTATTTT	CASSPWGASGRTTDTQYF
TRBV6-4	NA	NA	TRBJ2-1	TGTGCCAGCAGTGACGGCCACTACCTCTACAATGAGCAGTTCTTC	CASSDGHYLYNEQFF
TRBV30	NA	NA	TRBJ2-3	TGTGCCTGGAGTAAGCGGAGTCCAGATACGCAGTATTTT	CAWSKRSPDTQYF
TRBV9	NA	NA	TRBJ2-1	TGTGCCAGCAGCGTAGGGGGACTTGATGAGCAGTTCTTC	CASSVGGLDEQFF
TRBV6-5	TRBD2	NA	TRBJ2-1	TGTGCCAGCAGTTACCCGGGCGGGAGTACTGAGCAGTTCTTC	CASSYPGGSTEQFF
TRBV19	NA	NA	TRBJ2-7	TGTGCCAGTACCGGGGCCTACGAGCAGTACTTC	CASTGAYEQYF
TRBV2	TRBD2	NA	TRBJ2-1	TGTGCCAGCAGTCCTCTAGCGGGAGGGATTTACAATGAGCAGTTCTTC	CASSPLAGGIYNEQFF
TRBV29-1	TRBD2	NA	TRBJ2-1	TGCAGCGCCCGGATTAGCGGGCCCACCTACAATGAGCAGTTCTTC	CSARISGPTYNEQFF
TRBV7-9	NA	NA	TRBJ1-1	TGTGCCAGCAGCTTATCCACGGTGAACACTGAAGCTTTCTTT	CASSLSTVNTEAFF
TRBV11-2	NA	once	TRBJ2-7	TGTGCCAGCAGCTTTACACTCGACTCCTCCTACGAGCAGTACTTC	CASSFTLDSSYEQYF
TRBV14	NA	once	TRBJ2-3	TGTGCCAGCAGTCCCGGGATGATGCAGTATTTT	CASSPGMMQYF
TRBV27	NA	NA	TRBJ1-1	TGTGCCAGCAGTTTAGGGGGCGGGTTGGAAGCTTTCTTT	CASSLGGGLEAFF
TRBV30	NA	NA	TRBJ1-1	TGTGCCCAGACTCCCGGCGCGTCGGGAAAAGCTTTCTTT	CAQTPGASGKAFF
TRBV19	NA	NA	TRBJ2-5	TGTGCCAGTAGTATTGGTGGGAGGCTGGGAGAGACCCAGTACTTC	CASSIGGRLGETQYF
TRBV5-8	NA	few	TRBJ1-1	TGTGCCAGCAGTCTGGACCCAGGGCCTGAAGCTTTCTTT	CASSLDPGPEAFF
TRBV11-3	NA	NA	TRBJ1-1	TGTGCCAGCAGACGGGACTTACAGAACACTGAAGCTTTCTTT	CASRRDLQNTEAFF
TRBV10-3	TRBD1	NA	TRBJ1-2	TGTGCCATCAGTGTTTTAGGGGACAGGGACGGCTACACCTTC	CAISVLGDRDGYTF
TRBV5-1	NA	few	TRBJ1-1	TGCGCCAGCAGCTGGGGGGGATCAGACACTGAAGCTTTCTTT	CASSWGGSDTEAFF
TRBV11-1	TRBD1	NA	TRBJ2-7	TGTGCCAGCAGCTTAGGTCAGGGGGACGAGCAGTACTTC	CASSLGQGDEQYF
TRBV5-1	TRBD1	NA	TRBJ2-5	TGCGCCAGCAGCTGGGAGCTGGGACAGGGACAAGAGACCCAGTACTTC	CASSWELGQGQETQYF
TRBV5-1	TRBD1	NA	TRBJ1-1	TGCGCCAGCAGCTTGGGACAGGGAAGCACTGAAGCTTTCTTT	CASSLGQGSTEAFF
TRBV11-3	NA	NA	TRBJ1-1	TGTGCCAGCAGCCTTGGAAGGGGGAACACTGAAGCTTTCTTT	CASSLGRGNTEAFF
TRBV7-2	NA	NA	TRBJ1-2	TGTGCCAGCAGCTTAGGCAGGCTGACTAACTATGGCTACACCTTC	CASSLGRLTNYGYTF
TRBV19	NA	NA	TRBJ2-6	TGTGCCAGTAAGGAGTTATCTGGGGCCAACGTCCTGACTTTC	CASKELSGANVLTF
TRBV11-2	TRBD2	NA	TRBJ2-1	TGTGCCAGCAGTCTTAGGTCTCTAGCGGGAGAAGGTGAGCAGTTCTTC	CASSLRSLAGEGEQFF
TRBV18	TRBD2	NA	TRBJ2-3	TGTGCCAGCTCACCTGGAGTAGCGGGAGATCTTATGAACTCGGGTACGCAGTATTTT	CASSPGVAGDLMNSGTQYF
TRBV7-3	TRBD1	NA	TRBJ2-3	TGTGCCAGCAGCCTGAGGACAGGGGGCGCGTTTAATACGCAGTATTTT	CASSLRTGGAFNTQYF
TRBV27	TRBD2	once	TRBJ2-3	TGTGCCAGCAGTGATCCACCGGGACTAGTTACAGATACGCAGTATTTT	CASSDPPGLVTDTQYF
TRBV27	NA	NA	TRBJ1-2	TGTGCCAGCAGTTCACCTTGGGACACCCGGGAAGGCTACACCTTC	CASSSPWDTREGYTF
TRBV29-1	TRBD1	NA	TRBJ2-7	TGCAGCGTTAAGGAGGGACAGGGGATTTCCTACGAGCAGTACTTC	CSVKEGQGISYEQYF
TRBV6-4	NA	NA	TRBJ2-6	TGTGCCAGCAGCCGGGCCGGACTTTCCTCTGGGGCCAACGTCCTGACTTTC	CASSRAGLSSGANVLTF